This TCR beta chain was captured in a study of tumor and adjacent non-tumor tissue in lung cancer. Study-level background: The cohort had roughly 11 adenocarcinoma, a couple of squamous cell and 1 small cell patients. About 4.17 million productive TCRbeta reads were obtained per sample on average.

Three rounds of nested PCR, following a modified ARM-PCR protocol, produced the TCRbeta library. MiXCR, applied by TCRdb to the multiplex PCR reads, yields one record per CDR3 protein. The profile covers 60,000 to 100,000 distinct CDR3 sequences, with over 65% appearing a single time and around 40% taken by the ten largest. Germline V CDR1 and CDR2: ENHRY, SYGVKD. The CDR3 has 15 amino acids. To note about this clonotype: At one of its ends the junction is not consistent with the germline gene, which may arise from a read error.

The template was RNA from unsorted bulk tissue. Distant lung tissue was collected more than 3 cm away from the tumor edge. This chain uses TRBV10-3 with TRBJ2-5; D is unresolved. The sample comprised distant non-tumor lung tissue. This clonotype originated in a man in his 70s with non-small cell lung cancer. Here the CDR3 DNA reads TGTGCCATCAGTACCTCCTTGGGGTACCAAGGGACCCAGTACTTC. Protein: CAISTSLGYQGTQYF.